These T cell receptor beta chains were read from a single sample in a study of regulatory T cells in long-lasting Graves disease. MiXCR was run by TCRdb on the multiplex PCR reads, yielding one entry per CDR3 protein. The table shows more than 400,000 distinct CDR3 sequences, with 15% to 20% occurring only once. This sample was shared with a second study, whose subject was T cells in Graves' hyperthyroidism and ophthalmopathy.

The starting material was peripheral blood mononuclear cells (PBMCs), obtained at new diagnosis, from a patient treated with antithyroid drugs. These receptors were obtained from a man between 40 and 49 years old with Graves disease. The CDR3 runs from the conserved cysteine through the conserved F or W. A D gene is named only where the DNA matches it firmly. Only some rows state a clone size, as once, few, many or a class for expanded clones.

15 | many | TRBD2 | TRBJ2-3 | TRBV2 | TGTGCCAGCACCAGACTAGCGGGGACCACAGATACGCAGTATTTT | CASTRLAGTTDTQYF
14 | NA | NA | TRBJ1-2 | TRBV2 | TGTGCCAGCAGCGCGACAGGTCCTAACTATGGCTACACCTTC | CASSATGPNYGYTF
16 | few | TRBD2 | TRBJ2-7 | TRBV28 | TGTGCCAGCAGTTCACCTTCTAGCGGGAAAAACTACGAGCAGTACTTC | CASSSPSSGKNYEQYF
14 | many | TRBD2 | TRBJ2-1 | TRBV5-8 | TGTGCCAGCAGCAGGAGCGGGAGTAGCCATGAGCAGTTCTTC | CASSRSGSSHEQFF
15 | many | NA | TRBJ2-7 | TRBV28 | TGTGCCAGCAACCCACAGGGACGCCACGTCTACGAGCAGTACTTC | CASNPQGRHVYEQYF
14 | NA | NA | TRBJ2-2 | TRBV18 | TGTGCCAGCTCCCAGTTAACCAACACCGGGGAGCTGTTTTTT | CASSQLTNTGELFF
16 | many | NA | TRBJ2-2 | TRBV6-1 | TGTGCCAGCCGAACGATCGGGGGGCTGAACACCGGGGAGCTGTTTTTT | CASRTIGGLNTGELFF
17 | many | TRBD2 | TRBJ2-3 | TRBV5-1 | TGCGCCAGCAGCTGGGGGGAACTAGCGGGAGTGAGGAATACGCAGTATTTT | CASSWGELAGVRNTQYF
11 | many | NA | TRBJ2-1 | TRBV11-2 | TGTGCCAGCAGTCTGGACTGGAAGCAGTTCTTC | CASSLDWKQFF
14 | NA | NA | TRBJ2-2 | TRBV25-1 | TGTGCCAGCAGTGAAGGAGGAGGGACCGGGGAGCTGTTTTTT | CASSEGGGTGELFF
15 | NA | NA | TRBJ1-4 | TRBV6-5 | TGTGCCAGCAGTTACTCTCGGGTCCGCGTAGAAAAACTGTTTTTT | CASSYSRVRVEKLFF
14 | many | NA | TRBJ1-3 | TRBV28 | TGTGCCAGCAGCCCGGGGGGACTTGGAAACACCATATATTTT | CASSPGGLGNTIYF
15 | few | TRBD1 | TRBJ2-7 | TRBV13 | TGTGCCAGCAGCTTAGGAGCTGGGACAGCCTACGAGCAGTACTTC | CASSLGAGTAYEQYF
11 | many | NA | TRBJ2-3 | TRBV12-3/TRBV12-4 | TGTGCCAGCACCCCCGGAGATACGCAGTATTTT | CASTPGDTQYF
16 | many | TRBD1 | TRBJ2-2 | TRBV28 | TGTGCCAGCAGTTTATACGGGGACAGGGCTAAAGTAGAGCTGTTTTTT | CASSLYGDRAKVELFF
15 | many | TRBD1 | TRBJ1-5 | TRBV28 | TGTGCCAGCAGCTCCCTTGGACAGGGCAATCAGCCCCAGCATTTT | CASSSLGQGNQPQHF
17 | NA | TRBD2 | TRBJ2-7 | TRBV5-4 | TGTGCCAGCAGCGAGTACCCGGGACTAGCGGGAGGCTACGAGCAGTACTTC | CASSEYPGLAGGYEQYF
15 | many | TRBD2 | TRBJ2-5 | TRBV5-1 | TGCGCCAGCAGCTTAGCGGGAGGACCCCCAGAGACCCAGTACTTC | CASSLAGGPPETQYF
12 | many | TRBD1 | TRBJ2-4 | TRBV5-1 | TGCGCCAGCAGCTCCGACAGGGACATTCAGTACTTC | CASSSDRDIQYF
15 | many | NA | TRBJ2-7 | TRBV5-1 | TGTGCCAGCAGCTCGCCCCGGGGTCGGGCCTACGAGCAGTACTTC | CASSSPRGRAYEQYF
16 | NA | TRBD2 | TRBJ2-1 | TRBV7-9 | TGTGCCAGCAGCTTAGCGGAGGTAGCGGGAGGCAGTGAGCAGTTCTTC | CASSLAEVAGGSEQFF
15 | many | TRBD1 | TRBJ2-7 | TRBV7-9 | TGTGCCAGCAGCTTATTACAGGACAGGGCCTACGAGCAGTACTTC | CASSLLQDRAYEQYF
18 | NA | NA | TRBJ1-4 | TRBV7-9 | TGTGCCAGCAGCCTTACCGGGACTCTCCTCGGGACTAATGAAAAACTGTTTTTT | CASSLTGTLLGTNEKLFF
15 | many | TRBD1 | TRBJ1-1 | TRBV5-1 | TGCGCCAGCAGCTTGGATGGACAGGGGAACACTGAAGCTTTCTTT | CASSLDGQGNTEAFF
14 | NA | NA | TRBJ2-5 | TRBV5-1 | TGCGCCAGCAGCAGGACCCGGGATGGGGAGACCCAGTACTTC | CASSRTRDGETQYF
13 | few | NA | TRBJ1-1 | TRBV20-1 | TGCAGTGCGAGGACTTTCATGAACACTGAAGCTTTCTTT | CSARTFMNTEAFF
15 | NA | TRBD1 | TRBJ1-5 | TRBV6-1 | TGTGCCAGCAGCGAGAGGACAGGGGAGTATCAGCCCCAGCATTTT | CASSERTGEYQPQHF
19 | few | TRBD1 | TRBJ2-7 | TRBV9 | TGTGCCAGCAGCGGGGGGACAGGGGGCGCGATAGCGGGGGCCTACGAGCAGTACTTC | CASSGGTGGAIAGAYEQYF
15 | many | NA | TRBJ2-5 | TRBV28 | TGTGCCAGCAGTGGGTGGGGGGTGGGTAAAGAGACCCAGTACTTC | CASSGWGVGKETQYF
15 | many | NA | TRBJ2-2 | TRBV2 | TGTGCCAGCAGTGAAAACCTAAGGCTAACCGGGGAGCTGTTTTTT | CASSENLRLTGELFF
15 | NA | NA | TRBJ2-7 | TRBV2 | TGTGCCAGCACCGAGTTCAGGAGCGACTCCCTCGAGCAGTACTTC | CASTEFRSDSLEQYF
14 | NA | TRBD2 | TRBJ2-1 | TRBV20-1 | TGCAGTGCGAAGACTAGCGCCCCCTACAATGAGCAGTTCTTC | CSAKTSAPYNEQFF
15 | NA | NA | TRBJ2-1 | TRBV28 | TGTGCCAGCACCCGTTGGCGGAGCTCCTACAATGAGCAGTTCTTC | CASTRWRSSYNEQFF
12 | many | NA | TRBJ2-1 | TRBV27 | TGTGCCAGCAGCCCCCGGGGCTATGAGCAGTTCTTC | CASSPRGYEQFF
14 | many | NA | TRBJ1-5 | TRBV6-1 | TGTGCCAGCAAGGTGGGGGGCGGCAATCAGCCCCAGCATTTT | CASKVGGGNQPQHF